This is a list of T cell receptor beta chains from one sample in a study of patients and donors after allogeneic stem cell transplantation. TCRdb called the RT-PCR reads again in MiXCR, with one record for every CDR3 protein. The table shows about 57,000 distinct CDR3 sequences, with less than 15% occurring only once. Sample: blood, either unsorted or a sorted T cell fraction (not recorded which). The origin of the receptors is a human donor who was either an allogeneic HSCT recipient or a stem cell or donor lymphocyte infusion donor (not recorded which). It is not recorded whose cells these are; they may come from a transplant donor. The CDR3 runs from the conserved cysteine through the conserved F or W. Fields, in order: V gene, clone size, J gene, D gene, CDR3 protein, CDR3 DNA. The D gene is left open where the match is weak. Rows give clone size only sometimes, using once, few, many, or a class for an expanded clone.

>TRBV20-1|few|TRBJ2-2|NA
CSARGVGTGELFF
TGCAGTGCTAGGGGAGTCGGGACCGGGGAGCTGTTTTTT
>TRBV12-3/TRBV12-4|many|TRBJ2-3|TRBD1
CASRATGNTDTQYF
TGTGCCAGCAGAGCGACAGGGAACACAGATACGCAGTATTTT
>TRBV27|many|TRBJ2-1|TRBD2
CASRTGTSGYNEQFF
TGTGCCAGCAGGACCGGGACTAGCGGGTACAATGAGCAGTTCTTC
>TRBV20-1|NA|TRBJ1-1|NA
CSYLWTENTEAFF
TGCAGCTATCTTTGGACAGAGAACACTGAAGCTTTCTTT
>TRBV7-9|many|TRBJ1-1|NA
CASSFSGDTEAFF
TGTGCCAGCAGCTTTTCAGGGGACACTGAAGCTTTCTTT
>TRBV2|NA|TRBJ2-5|NA
CASSEGGIAASWEETQYF
TGTGCCAGCAGTGAAGGCGGTATAGCGGCCTCGTGGGAAGAGACCCAGTACTTC
>TRBV25-1|many|TRBJ2-7|NA
CASSTQVRDTTYEQYF
TGTGCCAGCAGTACTCAAGTCCGGGACACCACCTACGAGCAGTACTTC
>TRBV27|NA|TRBJ2-1|NA
CANPNCGWARGYNEQFF
TGTGCCAACCCGAACTGTGGTTGGGCCCGAGGCTACAATGAGCAGTTCTTC
>TRBV7-9|few|TRBJ1-6|NA
CASSPPGAFSNSPLHF
TGTGCCAGCAGCCCCCCCGGAGCCTTTTCAAATTCACCCCTCCACTTT
>TRBV7-9|NA|TRBJ2-2|NA
CASSLLGGRGVTGEPFF
TGTGCCAGCAGCTTACTCGGCGGACGGGGAGTCACCGGGGAGCCGTTTTTT
>TRBV5-6|NA|TRBJ2-1|NA
CASSLDPAAPYNEQFF
TGTGCCAGCAGCTTGGACCCCGCAGCTCCATACAATGAGCAGTTCTTC